This T cell receptor (beta chain) is from a study of cytomegalovirus exposure and HLA in healthy donors. Findings and limits, study-wide: By HLA locus, TCR association rates varied in a later analysis, with DRB1 showing the most and HLA-C the fewest. The only immune exposure information that was available was CMV serostatus. V- and J-gene trimming of TCR beta was linked (in a later analysis) to a missense DCLRE1C variant.

Trimming removed 4 bases from V and 8 bases from J, with 10 bases in between. Germline V gene lookup returns CDR1 SGHRS and CDR2 YFSETQ. There are 13 residues in the CDR3. With regard to this clone: Its antigen is not identified.

60 Vbeta and 13 Jbeta primers were used in PCR. Original processing notes: Roughly 81 million unique TCR beta chains, 8.5 million to 14 million shared, were counted in a later analysis. Measured with immunoSEQ multiplex PCR; TCRdb has only the in-frame clones, and not every one. Clonal size and the V and J genes are those of that table, whereas D and trimming came from the DNA. The sample holds about 69,000 clones, 60% to 85% seen once. Sequenced material: PBMCs. This rearrangement joins TRBV5-1 to TRBJ1-6, with D possibly matching TRBD1 (6 bases). The TCR was taken from a man between 18 and 29 years old in good health and CMV-seronegative. CDR3 DNA sequence: TGCGCCAGCAGCCCGGACAGTTATTCACCCCTCCACTTT. This translates into CASSPDSYSPLHF.